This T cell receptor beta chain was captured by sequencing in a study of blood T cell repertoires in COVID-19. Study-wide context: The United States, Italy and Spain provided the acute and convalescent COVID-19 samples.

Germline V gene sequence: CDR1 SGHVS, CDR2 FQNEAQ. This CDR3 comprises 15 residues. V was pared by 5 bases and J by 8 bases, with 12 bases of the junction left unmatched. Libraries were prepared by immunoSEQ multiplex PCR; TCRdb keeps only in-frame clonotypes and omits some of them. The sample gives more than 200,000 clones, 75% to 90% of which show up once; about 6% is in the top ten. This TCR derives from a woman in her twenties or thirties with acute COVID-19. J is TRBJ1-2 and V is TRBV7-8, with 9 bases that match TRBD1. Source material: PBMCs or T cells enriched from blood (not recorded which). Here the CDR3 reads CASSEAGQGWQGYTF. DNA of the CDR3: TGTGCCAGCAGCGAAGCGGGACAGGGTTGGCAGGGCTACACCTTC.